A selection of T cell receptor beta chains follows, all from one sample in a study of OX40 agonist ivuxolimab in advanced cancers. Sequencing was performed with immunoSEQ multiplex PCR; in TCRdb, only in-frame clones are kept and a portion is missing. This table has fewer than 80,000 clones, about 89% appearing once. This specimen consisted of CD4+ or CD8+ T cells sorted from blood, obtained in a trial of the OX40 agonist ivuxolimab. All receptors come from an adult with an advanced solid tumor such as melanoma, head and neck, liver or kidney cancer. Both conserved end residues are part of each CDR3. Fields, in order: D gene, CDR3 length, J gene, clone size, V gene, CDR3 protein, CDR3 DNA. A D gene is named only where the DNA matches it firmly. Expanded clones are given a class, and other clones once, few, many or no size at all.

TRBD2,18,TRBJ2-5,-,TRBV4-1,CASSQGGGIGRSQETQYF,TGCGCCAGCAGCCAAGGGGGGGGAATCGGGAGGAGCCAAGAGACCCAGTACTTC
TRBD2,15,TRBJ2-1,-,TRBV6-5,CASSYSGGRNGEQFF,TGTGCCAGCAGTTACTCCGGCGGGAGGAACGGTGAGCAGTTCTTC
-,14,TRBJ2-7,-,TRBV27,CASSLQGPTLEQYF,TGTGCCAGCAGTTTACAGGGACCGACTCTTGAGCAGTACTTC
-,13,TRBJ2-7,-,TRBV5-1,CASRLRVGYEQYF,TGCGCCAGTCGTCTGCGAGTGGGCTACGAGCAGTACTTC
-,14,TRBJ1-2,-,TRBV28,CASGNIGPNYGYTF,TGTGCCAGCGGTAATATTGGGCCTAACTATGGCTACACCTTC
-,12,TRBJ2-3,-,TRBV30,CACAVVTDTQYF,TGTGCCTGCGCTGTAGTGACGGATACGCAGTATTTT
TRBD2,15,TRBJ2-5,-,TRBV7-2,CASSSSSGRAGTQYF,TGTGCCAGCAGCTCATCTAGCGGGAGGGCTGGGACCCAGTACTTC
-,11,TRBJ1-1,-,TRBV5-1,CASSLGGDPFF,TGCGCCAGCAGCTTGGGCGGGGACCCTTTCTTT
TRBD1,15,TRBJ1-6,-,TRBV30,CAWRAGTALFKPLHF,TGTGCCTGGAGGGCAGGGACAGCATTGTTCAAACCCCTCCACTTT
TRBD2,17,TRBJ2-2,-,TRBV7-3,CASSPRASGSRGGELFF,TGTGCCAGCAGCCCCCGGGCTAGCGGGAGTCGGGGCGGGGAGCTGTTTTTT
-,10,TRBJ1-3,-,TRBV6-6,CASYGNTIYF,TGTGCCAGCTATGGAAACACCATATATTTT
TRBD2,17,TRBJ2-1,-,TRBV7-3,CASSPGLAGGPGNEQFF,TGTGCCAGCAGCCCCGGACTAGCGGGAGGGCCGGGGAATGAGCAGTTCTTC
-,14,TRBJ2-3,-,TRBV11-2,CASSLLGGWDTQYF,TGTGCCAGCAGCTTACTTGGGGGCTGGGATACGCAGTATTTT
TRBD1,14,TRBJ1-3,-,TRBV29-1,CSVADRLSGNTIYF,TGCAGCGTCGCGGACAGGCTCTCTGGAAACACCATATATTTT
-,15,TRBJ1-3,-,TRBV6-5,CASSTSWGFGNTIYF,TGTGCCAGCAGCACCTCCTGGGGATTCGGAAACACCATATATTTT
-,13,TRBJ2-3,-,TRBV28,CASRAQSTDTQYF,TGTGCCAGCAGAGCTCAAAGCACAGATACGCAGTATTTT
-,15,TRBJ2-5,-,TRBV10-1,CASRGAGAEGETQYF,TGCGCCAGCAGGGGGGCAGGGGCTGAGGGAGAGACCCAGTACTTC
TRBD1,14,TRBJ1-2,-,TRBV10-3,CAIRGTGDKEGYTF,TGTGCCATCAGGGGGACAGGTGACAAAGAGGGCTACACCTTC
TRBD2,15,TRBJ2-3,-,TRBV7-3,CASSLTTSVTDTQYF,TGTGCCAGCAGCTTAACTACTAGCGTCACAGATACGCAGTATTTT
TRBD2,14,TRBJ2-1,once,TRBV19,CASSPSGRYNEQFF,TGTGCCAGTAGCCCCAGCGGGAGGTACAATGAGCAGTTCTTC
TRBD1,13,TRBJ1-3,-,TRBV2,CASHTGDGNTIYF,TGTGCCAGCCATACAGGGGATGGAAACACCATATATTTT
-,14,TRBJ2-2,-,TRBV5-4,CASSLASETGELFF,TGTGCCAGCAGCTTGGCCTCGGAGACCGGGGAGCTGTTTTTT
TRBD2,17,TRBJ2-1,-,TRBV4-2,CASSPGVLAGSYNEQFF,TGTGCCAGCAGCCCTGGGGTACTAGCGGGCAGCTACAATGAGCAGTTCTTC
TRBD2,13,TRBJ2-5,-,TRBV25-1,CASSVTAGETQYF,TGTGCCAGCAGTGTGACAGCGGGGGAGACCCAGTACTTC
TRBD2,17,TRBJ2-3,once,TRBV27,CASHHRTSGRTGDTQYF,TGTGCCAGCCACCATCGGACTAGCGGGAGGACCGGAGATACGCAGTATTTT
TRBD1,17,TRBJ1-2,-,TRBV27,CASSLWPPQGAKYGYTF,TGTGCCAGCAGTTTATGGCCACCTCAGGGGGCGAAATATGGCTACACCTTC
-,15,TRBJ1-1,-,TRBV5-6,CASSSRGGGNTEAFF,TGTGCCAGCAGCTCCAGGGGCGGGGGGAACACTGAAGCTTTCTTT
TRBD1,14,TRBJ1-3,-,TRBV2,CASAGQISGNTIYF,TGTGCCAGCGCGGGACAGATCTCTGGAAACACCATATATTTT